The entry below gives a single T cell receptor beta chain sequence along with its context. Its antigen is as yet unknown. As processed by the authors: What underpinned the distant-metastasis classifier for papillary thyroid cancer was the set of CDR3 differences across clinicopathological groups. TCRdb reprocessed the PCR reads via MiXCR. The V and J calls were not made by the authors but by TCRdb's processing. The data show 15,000 to 20,000 clones, 22% seen once. The source of the sample is a study of metastatic and nonmetastatic thyroid tumors. Study-level background: Repertoire data that came from the blood and tumor or nodule tissue of malignant and benign thyroid patients were compared.

V was trimmed by 2 bases and J by 6 bases, leaving 14 bases between them. Germline assignment: CDR1 MDHEN and CDR2 SYDVKM. The CDR3 is 14 residues long. Study outcomes and limitations: Relative to benign nodules, malignant thyroid tumors were reportedly characterized by significantly elevated TCR beta diversity in blood and tumor.

Prior to thyroid surgery, none of the patients had received any treatment. The TCR comes from a male donor with papillary thyroid cancer or a benign thyroid nodule (not recorded which). Some clones in this sample may be carry-over from other donors' samples. This sequence joins TRBV28 and TRBJ2-7; no reliable D call. The sequenced sample was tumor tissue. CDR3 sequence (DNA): TGTGCCAGCAGTTTAACGCAGGCGAGACGCGAGCAGTACTTC. As protein: CASSLTQARREQYF. Using reference TRBV28 and TRBJ2-7 for the parts outside the CDR3, the full variable domain is DVKVTQSSRYLVKRTGEKVFLECVQDMDHENMFWYRQDPGLGLRLIYFSYDVKMKEKGDIPEGYSVSREKKERFSLILESASTNQTSMYLCASSLTQARREQYFGPGTRLTVT.